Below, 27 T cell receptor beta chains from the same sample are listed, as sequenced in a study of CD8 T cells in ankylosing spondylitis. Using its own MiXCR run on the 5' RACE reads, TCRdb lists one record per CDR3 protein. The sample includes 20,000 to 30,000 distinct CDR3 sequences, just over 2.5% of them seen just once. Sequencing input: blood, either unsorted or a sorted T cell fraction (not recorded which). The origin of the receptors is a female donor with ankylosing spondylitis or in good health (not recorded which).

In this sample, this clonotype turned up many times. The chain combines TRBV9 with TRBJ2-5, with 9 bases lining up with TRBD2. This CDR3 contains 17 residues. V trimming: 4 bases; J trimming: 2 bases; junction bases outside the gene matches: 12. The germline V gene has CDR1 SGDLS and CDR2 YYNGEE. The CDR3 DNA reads TGTGCCAGCAGCCCCCCCTCGGGCGGGGGGGCTCAAGAGACCCAGTACTTC. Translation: CASSPPSGGGAQETQYF.

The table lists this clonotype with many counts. For the CDR3, the DNA is TGTGCCAGCAGCGTAGAGAGCGGGGCCTCCTACGAGCAGTACTTC. Amino acid sequence: CASSVESGASYEQYF. The chain employs TRBV9 and TRBJ2-7, with 7 bases fitting TRBD2. J lost 0 bases, V lost 0 bases, and 3 bases had no gene match. The CDR3 loop spans 15 amino acids. The germline gives CDR1 SGDLS, CDR2 YYNGEE.

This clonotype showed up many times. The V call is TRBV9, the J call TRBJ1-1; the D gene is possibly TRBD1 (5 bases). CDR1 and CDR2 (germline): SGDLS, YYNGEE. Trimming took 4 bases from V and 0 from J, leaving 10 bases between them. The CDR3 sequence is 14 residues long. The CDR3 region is CASSFSGLNTEAFF. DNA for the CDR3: TGTGCCAGCAGCTTCTCAGGGTTGAACACTGAAGCTTTCTTT.

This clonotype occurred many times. This CDR3 is CASSVLASSYNEQFF. Written as DNA, the CDR3 is TGTGCCAGCAGCGTCCTAGCGAGTTCCTACAATGAGCAGTTCTTC. The rearrangement joins TRBV9 to TRBJ2-1, with a weak D call TRBD2 (6 bases). The CDR3 is 15 amino acids. V lost 2 bases, J lost 1 base, and 10 bases lay in between. Germline V gene sequence: CDR1 SGDLS, CDR2 YYNGEE. Looking up the rest from reference TRBV9 and TRBJ2-1 gives the full variable domain: DSGVTQTPKHLITATGQRVTLRCSPRSGDLSVYWYQQSLDQGLQFLIQYYNGEERAKGNILERFSAQQFPDLHSELNLSSLELGDSALYFCASSVLASSYNEQFFGPGTRLTVL.

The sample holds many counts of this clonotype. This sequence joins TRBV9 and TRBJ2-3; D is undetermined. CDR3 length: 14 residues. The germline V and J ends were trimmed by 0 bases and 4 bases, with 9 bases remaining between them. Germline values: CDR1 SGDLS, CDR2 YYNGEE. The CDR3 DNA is TGTGCCAGCAGCGTAGATCAGTTGCCAGATACGCAGTATTTT. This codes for CASSVDQLPDTQYF. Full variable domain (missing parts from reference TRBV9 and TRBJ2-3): DSGVTQTPKHLITATGQRVTLRCSPRSGDLSVYWYQQSLDQGLQFLIQYYNGEERAKGNILERFSAQQFPDLHSELNLSSLELGDSALYFCASSVDQLPDTQYFGPGTRLTVL.

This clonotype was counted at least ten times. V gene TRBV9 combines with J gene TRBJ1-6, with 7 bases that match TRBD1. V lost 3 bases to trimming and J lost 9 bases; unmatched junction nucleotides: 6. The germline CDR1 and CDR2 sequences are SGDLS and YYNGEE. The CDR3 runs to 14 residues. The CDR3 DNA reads TGTGCCAGCAGCGCCCGACAGGGAGGTTCACCCCTCCACTTT. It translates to CASSARQGGSPLHF.

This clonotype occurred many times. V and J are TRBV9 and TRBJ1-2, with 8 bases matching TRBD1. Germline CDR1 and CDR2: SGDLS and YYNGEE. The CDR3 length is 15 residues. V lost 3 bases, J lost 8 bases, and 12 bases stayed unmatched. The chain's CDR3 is CASSAQGQGGWGYTF. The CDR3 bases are TGTGCCAGCAGCGCTCAAGGACAGGGCGGGTGGGGCTACACCTTC.

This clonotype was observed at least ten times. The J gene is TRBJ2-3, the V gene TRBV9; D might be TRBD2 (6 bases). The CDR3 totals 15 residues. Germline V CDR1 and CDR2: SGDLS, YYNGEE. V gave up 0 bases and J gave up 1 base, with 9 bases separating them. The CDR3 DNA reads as TGTGCCAGCAGCGTAGAGGCGGGACGCACAGATACGCAGTATTTT. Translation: CASSVEAGRTDTQYF.

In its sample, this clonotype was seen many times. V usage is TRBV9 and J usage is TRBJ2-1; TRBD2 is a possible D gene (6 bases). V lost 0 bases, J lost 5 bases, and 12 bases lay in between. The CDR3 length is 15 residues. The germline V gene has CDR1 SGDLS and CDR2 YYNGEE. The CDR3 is CASSVAPSVDNEQFF. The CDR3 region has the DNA TGTGCCAGCAGCGTAGCGCCTAGCGTTGACAATGAGCAGTTCTTC.

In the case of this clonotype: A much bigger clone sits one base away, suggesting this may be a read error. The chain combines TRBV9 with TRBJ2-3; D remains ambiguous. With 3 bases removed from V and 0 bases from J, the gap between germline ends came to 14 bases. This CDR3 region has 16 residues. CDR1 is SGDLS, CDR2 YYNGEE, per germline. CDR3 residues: CASSASVGSSTDTQYF. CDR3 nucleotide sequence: TGTGCCAGCAGCGCCTCAGTGGGGTCTAGCACAGATACGCAGTATTTT.

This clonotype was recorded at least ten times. The CDR3 coding sequence is TGTGCCAGCAGCGTATCCCCCTTAGCGTCGGAGACCCAGTACTTC. It is translated as CASSVSPLASETQYF. The chain recombines TRBV9 with TRBJ2-5, with a possible D match to TRBD2 (5 bases). In germline, CDR1 is SGDLS, CDR2 YYNGEE. Trimming shortened V by 1 base and J by 5 bases, and 15 bases separated the two germline ends. The CDR3 is made up of 15 amino acids.

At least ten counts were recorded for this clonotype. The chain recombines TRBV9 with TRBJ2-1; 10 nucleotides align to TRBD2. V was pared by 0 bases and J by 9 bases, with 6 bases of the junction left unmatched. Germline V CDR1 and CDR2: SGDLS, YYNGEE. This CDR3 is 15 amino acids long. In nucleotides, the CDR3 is TGTGCCAGCAGCGTAGCAGCTAGCGGGAGCCCTGAGCAGTTCTTC. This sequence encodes CASSVAASGSPEQFF.

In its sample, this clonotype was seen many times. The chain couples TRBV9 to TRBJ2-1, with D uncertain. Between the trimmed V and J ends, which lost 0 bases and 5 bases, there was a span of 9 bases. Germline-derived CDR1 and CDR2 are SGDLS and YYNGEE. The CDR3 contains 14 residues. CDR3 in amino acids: CASSVEPQNNEQFF. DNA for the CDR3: TGTGCCAGCAGCGTAGAACCACAGAACAATGAGCAGTTCTTC.

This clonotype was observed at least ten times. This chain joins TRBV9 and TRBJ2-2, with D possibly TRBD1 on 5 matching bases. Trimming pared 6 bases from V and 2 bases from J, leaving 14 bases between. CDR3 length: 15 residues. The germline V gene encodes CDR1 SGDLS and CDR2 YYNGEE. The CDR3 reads CASTFGQGNTGELFF. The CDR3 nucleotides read TGTGCCAGCACGTTCGGGCAGGGAAACACCGGGGAGCTGTTTTTT.

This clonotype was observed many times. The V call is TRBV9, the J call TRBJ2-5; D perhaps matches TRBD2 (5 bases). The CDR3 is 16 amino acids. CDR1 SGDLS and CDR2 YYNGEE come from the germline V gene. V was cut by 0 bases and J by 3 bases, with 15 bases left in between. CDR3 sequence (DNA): TGTGCCAGCAGCGTAGCCCCAGGCGGGTCCAAAGAGACCCAGTACTTC. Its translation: CASSVAPGGSKETQYF.

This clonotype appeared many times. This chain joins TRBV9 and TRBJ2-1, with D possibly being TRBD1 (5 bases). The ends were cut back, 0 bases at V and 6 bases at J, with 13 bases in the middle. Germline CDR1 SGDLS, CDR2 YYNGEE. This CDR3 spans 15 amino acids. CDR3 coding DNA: TGTGCCAGCAGCGTAGGGCAGGGTGGGTTCAATGAGCAGTTCTTC. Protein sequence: CASSVGQGGFNEQFF.

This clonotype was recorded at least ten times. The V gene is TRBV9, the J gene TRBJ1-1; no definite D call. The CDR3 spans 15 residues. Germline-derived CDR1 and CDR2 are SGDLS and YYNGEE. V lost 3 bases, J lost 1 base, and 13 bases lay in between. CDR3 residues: CASSEGGRRNTEAFF. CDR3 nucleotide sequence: TGTGCCAGCAGCGAGGGAGGACGGAGGAACACTGAAGCTTTCTTT.

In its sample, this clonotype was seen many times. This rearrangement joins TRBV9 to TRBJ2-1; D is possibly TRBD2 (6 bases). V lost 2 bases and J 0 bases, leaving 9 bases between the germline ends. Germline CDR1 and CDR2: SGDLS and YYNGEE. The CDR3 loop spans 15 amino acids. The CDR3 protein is CASSVRGSSYNEQFF. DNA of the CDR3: TGTGCCAGCAGCGTCCGGGGGTCCTCCTACAATGAGCAGTTCTTC.

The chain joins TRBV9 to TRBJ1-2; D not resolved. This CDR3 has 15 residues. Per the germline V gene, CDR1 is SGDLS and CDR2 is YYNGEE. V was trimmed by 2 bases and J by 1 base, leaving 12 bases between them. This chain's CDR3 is CASSVSQALNYGYTF. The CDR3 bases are TGTGCCAGCAGCGTGTCCCAGGCCCTTAACTATGGCTACACCTTC.

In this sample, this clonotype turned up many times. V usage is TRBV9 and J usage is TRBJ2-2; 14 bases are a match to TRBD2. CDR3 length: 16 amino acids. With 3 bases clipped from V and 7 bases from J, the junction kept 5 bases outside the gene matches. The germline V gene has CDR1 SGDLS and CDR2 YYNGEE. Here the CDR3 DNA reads TGTGCCAGCAGCGCCCCGGGACTAGCGGGAGTCGGGGAGCTGTTTTTT. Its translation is CASSAPGLAGVGELFF.

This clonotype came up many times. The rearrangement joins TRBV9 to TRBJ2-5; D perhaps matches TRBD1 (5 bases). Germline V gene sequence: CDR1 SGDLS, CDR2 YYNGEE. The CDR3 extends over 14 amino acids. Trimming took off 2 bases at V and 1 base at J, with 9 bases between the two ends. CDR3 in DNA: TGTGCCAGCAGCGTCGGACACTCCCAAGAGACCCAGTACTTC. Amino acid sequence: CASSVGHSQETQYF. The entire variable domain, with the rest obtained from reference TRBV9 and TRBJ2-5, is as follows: DSGVTQTPKHLITATGQRVTLRCSPRSGDLSVYWYQQSLDQGLQFLIQYYNGEERAKGNILERFSAQQFPDLHSELNLSSLELGDSALYFCASSVGHSQETQYFGPGTRLLVL.

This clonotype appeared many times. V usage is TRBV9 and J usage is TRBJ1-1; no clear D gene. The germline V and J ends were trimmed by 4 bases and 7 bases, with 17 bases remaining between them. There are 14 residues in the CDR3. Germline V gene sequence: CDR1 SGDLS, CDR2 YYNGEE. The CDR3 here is CASSRTAMGYEAFF. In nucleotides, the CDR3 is TGTGCCAGCAGCCGAACCGCAATGGGTTATGAAGCTTTCTTT.

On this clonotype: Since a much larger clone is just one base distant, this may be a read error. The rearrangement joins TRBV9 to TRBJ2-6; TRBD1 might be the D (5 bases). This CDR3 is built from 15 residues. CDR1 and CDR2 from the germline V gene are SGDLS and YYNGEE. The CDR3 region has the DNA TGTGCCAGCAGCGTTTGGCGGTCTGGGGCCAACGTCATGACTTTC. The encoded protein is CASSVWRSGANVMTF.

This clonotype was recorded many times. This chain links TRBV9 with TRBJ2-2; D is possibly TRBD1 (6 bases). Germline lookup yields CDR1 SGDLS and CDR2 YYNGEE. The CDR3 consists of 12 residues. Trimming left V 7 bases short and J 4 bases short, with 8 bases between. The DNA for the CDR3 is TGTGCCAGCCGGGACATCACCGGGGAGCTGTTTTTT. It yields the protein CASRDITGELFF.

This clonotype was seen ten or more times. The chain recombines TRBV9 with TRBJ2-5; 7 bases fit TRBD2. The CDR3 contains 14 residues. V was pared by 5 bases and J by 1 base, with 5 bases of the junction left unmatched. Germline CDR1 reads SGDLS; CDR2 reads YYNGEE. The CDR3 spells CASSKTSSQETQYF. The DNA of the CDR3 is TGTGCCAGCAGTAAGACTAGCAGCCAAGAGACCCAGTACTTC.

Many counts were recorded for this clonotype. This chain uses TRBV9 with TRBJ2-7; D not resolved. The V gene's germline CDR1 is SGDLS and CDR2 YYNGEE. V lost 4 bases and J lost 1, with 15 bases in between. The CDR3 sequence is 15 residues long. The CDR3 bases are TGTGCCAGCAGCCCGTTGGCGTCCGCGTCCTACGAGCAGTACTTC. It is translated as CASSPLASASYEQYF.

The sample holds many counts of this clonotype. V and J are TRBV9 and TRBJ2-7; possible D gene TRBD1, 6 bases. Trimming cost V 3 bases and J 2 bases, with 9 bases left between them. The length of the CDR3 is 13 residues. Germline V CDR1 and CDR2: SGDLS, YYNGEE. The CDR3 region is CASSAGQPYEQYF. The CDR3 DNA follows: TGTGCCAGCAGCGCCGGACAGCCCTACGAGCAGTACTTC. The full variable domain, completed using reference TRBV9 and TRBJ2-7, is DSGVTQTPKHLITATGQRVTLRCSPRSGDLSVYWYQQSLDQGLQFLIQYYNGEERAKGNILERFSAQQFPDLHSELNLSSLELGDSALYFCASSAGQPYEQYFGPGTRLTVT.